Below are 26 T cell receptor beta chains sequenced from a single sample in a study of cytomegalovirus exposure and HLA in healthy donors. Method: immunoSEQ multiplex PCR; TCRdb's copy keeps in-frame clones and lacks some. The sample lists tens of thousands of clones; around nine tenths were seen once. Sequencing was done on a sample of PBMCs. The origin of the receptors is a woman aged 18-29 years in good health and CMV-seropositive.

The chain combines TRBV4-1 with TRBJ2-7; D remains unclear. Trimming took 4 bases from V and 3 from J, leaving 16 bases between them. Germline V lookup: CDR1 MGHRA, CDR2 YSYEKL. The CDR3 runs 15 residues. The CDR3, as DNA: TGCGCCAGCAGCCCAAATCTCTATATCGACTACGAGCAGTACTTC. Amino acid sequence: CASSPNLYIDYEQYF.

The chain recombines TRBV30 with TRBJ2-7; 13 nucleotides match TRBD2. The V gene's germline CDR1 is GTSNPN and CDR2 SVGIG (reference sequence). V dropped 4 bases and J dropped 0; count of bases not matched to a gene: 6. The CDR3 sequence is 16 residues long. This CDR3 reads CAWTFGLAGASYEQYF. The CDR3 DNA follows: TGTGCCTGGACTTTCGGACTAGCGGGGGCCTCCTACGAGCAGTACTTC.

V and J are TRBV9 and TRBJ2-2; TRBD2 matches at 9 bases. V lost 0 bases, J lost 6 bases, and 9 bases stayed unmatched. Looked up from germline, CDR1 is SGDLS and CDR2 is YYNGEE. The CDR3 loop spans 17 amino acids. CDR3 in amino acids: CASSVVGGRALPGELFF. DNA of the CDR3: TGTGCCAGCAGCGTAGTCGGCGGGAGGGCCCTTCCCGGGGAGCTGTTTTTT.

This clone was observed many times. This chain uses TRBV6-4 with TRBJ2-2, with 14 bases that match TRBD2. CDR1 MRHNA and CDR2 SNTAGT come from the germline V gene. The CDR3 runs to 16 residues. J lost 4 bases, V lost 2 bases, and 0 bases had no gene match. CDR3 sequence: CASSDGTSGGTGELFF. In DNA, the CDR3 is TGTGCCAGCAGTGACGGGACTAGCGGGGGCACCGGGGAGCTGTTTTTT.

The rearrangement links TRBV19 to TRBJ2-7, with 10 bases lining up with TRBD1. The CDR3 covers 15 residues. CDR1 LNHDA and CDR2 SQIVND come from the germline V gene (reference sequence). The J segment lost 1 base and the V segment lost 3 bases, leaving 3 bases of the junction unmatched. In nucleotides, the CDR3 is TGTGCCAGTAGTATGGGACAGGGGTCATCCTACGAGCAGTACTTC. This translates into CASSMGQGSSYEQYF.

This clone appeared a few times. The chain has TRBV15 and TRBJ1-5; possibly TRBD1 for D (6 bases). The CDR3 extends over 15 amino acids. The germline V gene encodes CDR1 LNHNV and CDR2 YYDKDF (reference sequence). Trimming removed 1 base at V and 7 bases at J, with 14 bases between. CDR3 coding DNA: TGTGCCACCAGCAGAGGGGGAGGGGGTGGACAGCCCCAGCATTTT. It translates to CATSRGGGGGQPQHF.

The chain uses TRBV5-8 and TRBJ2-7, with 7 bases matching TRBD1. This CDR3 contains 14 residues. Germline-derived CDR1 and CDR2 are SGHTS and YDEGEE. J lost 7 bases, V lost 0 bases, and 7 bases had no gene match. The CDR3 sequence: CASSLGQGLQEQYF. CDR3 sequence (DNA): TGTGCCAGCAGCTTGGGACAGGGATTGCAGGAGCAGTACTTC. Combining the CDR3 with reference TRBV5-8 and TRBJ2-7 gives the whole variable domain EAGVTQSPTHLIKTRGQQATLRCSPISGHTSVYWYQQALGLGLQFLLWYDEGEERNRGNFPPRFSGRQFPNYSSELNVNALELEDSALYLCASSLGQGLQEQYFGPGTRLTVT.

This clone was recorded only once. V and J are TRBV30 and TRBJ2-3, with D unresolved. CDR3 size: 13 residues. Germline V gene sequence: CDR1 GTSNPN, CDR2 SVGIG (reference sequence). V lost 0 bases to trimming and J lost 1 base, with 5 bases between them. CDR3 coding DNA: TGTGCCTGGAGTGTCCAGGGCACAGATACGCAGTATTTT. It encodes CAWSVQGTDTQYF.

The rearrangement uses TRBV5-1 and TRBJ2-3; D is unclear. The V and J ends lost 2 bases and 4 bases respectively, with 2 bases between them. Germline V gives CDR1 SGHRS, CDR2 YFSETQ. This CDR3 has 11 amino acids. Here the CDR3 reads CASSFADTQYF. CDR3 nucleotides: TGCGCCAGCAGCTTCGCAGATACGCAGTATTTT. Full variable domain (missing parts from reference TRBV5-1 and TRBJ2-3): KAGVTQTPRYLIKTRGQQVTLSCSPISGHRSVSWYQQTPGQGLQFLFEYFSETQRNKGNFPGRFSGRQFSNSRSEMNVSTLELGDSALYLCASSFADTQYFGPGTRLTVL.

The J gene is TRBJ2-5, the V gene TRBV6-6; 11 bases match TRBD2. The CDR3 runs 15 residues. In germline, CDR1 is MNHNY, CDR2 SVGAGI (reference sequence). J lost 5 bases, V lost 0 bases, and 2 bases had no gene match. The CDR3 nucleotides read TGTGCCAGCAGTTACTCGACTAGCGGGGTTGAGACCCAGTACTTC. It yields the protein CASSYSTSGVETQYF.

This chain joins TRBV7-6 and TRBJ2-7, with 9 bases lining up with TRBD1. Germline loops: CDR1 SGHVS, CDR2 FNYEAQ. V trimming: 5 bases; J trimming: 3 bases; junction bases outside the gene matches: 5. The length of the CDR3 is 14 residues. The CDR3 nucleotides are TGTGCCAGCAGCGTGGGACAGGGCTTCTACGAGCAGTACTTC. Translated: CASSVGQGFYEQYF.

This chain connects TRBV6-1 to TRBJ1-2; D call uncertain. The CDR3 covers 14 residues. Germline-derived CDR1 and CDR2 are MNHNS and SASEGT. The V and J ends lost 7 bases and 0 bases respectively, with 12 bases between them. The CDR3 sequence is CASTSEGPNYGYTF. The CDR3 nucleotides read TGTGCCAGCACATCCGAGGGCCCTAACTATGGCTACACCTTC.

This clone has just a few counts. V usage is TRBV4-2 and J usage is TRBJ2-7; possibly TRBD1 for D (7 bases). The CDR3 is made up of 15 amino acids. V lost 2 bases, J lost 2 bases, and 13 bases lay in between. Per the germline V gene, CDR1 is LGHNA and CDR2 is YNFKEQ. This CDR3 reads CASSQMRDSPYEQYF. CDR3 bases: TGTGCCAGCAGCCAAATGCGGGACAGCCCCTACGAGCAGTACTTC.

V usage is TRBV19 and J usage is TRBJ2-2; D is undetermined. CDR1 is LNHDA and CDR2 is SQIVND in the germline V gene (reference sequence). Trimming removed 5 bases from V and 3 bases from J, with 13 bases in between. The CDR3 contains 15 residues. CDR3 loop: CASSATPSDTGELFF. In nucleotides, the CDR3 is TGTGCCAGTAGTGCGACGCCGAGCGACACCGGGGAGCTGTTTTTT.

The chain uses TRBV9 and TRBJ2-1, with 14 bases identical to TRBD2. V trimming: 4 bases; J trimming: 7 bases; junction bases outside the gene matches: 4. CDR3 size: 15 residues. CDR1 is SGDLS and CDR2 is YYNGEE in the germline V gene. CDR3 nucleotide sequence: TGTGCCAGCAGCCCCGGACTAGCGGGGGGTAATGAGCAGTTCTTC. This gives the protein CASSPGLAGGNEQFF.

V and J are TRBV6-1 and TRBJ1-6; D not certain. The CDR3 sequence is 14 residues long. The germline V and J ends were trimmed by 9 bases and 0 bases, with 9 bases remaining between them. In germline, CDR1 is MNHNS, CDR2 SASEGT. The CDR3, as DNA: TGTGCCAGTCGAGAGAGCTCCTATAATTCACCCCTCCACTTT. Residues: CASRESSYNSPLHF.

This chain links TRBV7-9 with TRBJ2-5, with 7 bases matching TRBD2. J gave up 1 base and V 11 bases, and 7 bases lay outside the gene matches. This CDR3 is 13 amino acids long. The germline V gene encodes CDR1 SEHNR and CDR2 FQNEAQ (reference sequence). The CDR3 DNA reads TGTGCCTGCGGTAGCGGGCTCCAAGAGACCCAGTACTTC. This sequence encodes CACGSGLQETQYF.

The chain employs TRBV16 and TRBJ2-2, with D unresolved. There are 14 residues in the CDR3. Deletions cut 2 bases from V and 2 bases from J, with 6 bases between. Germline-derived CDR1 and CDR2 are KGHSY and FQNENV. CDR3 in DNA: TGTGCCAGCAGCCAAAATTCTAACACCGGGGAGCTGTTTTTT. It translates to CASSQNSNTGELFF.

The V call is TRBV18, the J call TRBJ2-7; 10 bases map to TRBD2. The junction had 25 bases not matched to a gene; V was cut back by 2 bases and J by 3 bases. Germline CDR1 is KGHSH and CDR2 is LQKENI. This CDR3 comprises 22 residues. CDR3 residues: CASSPFPPMLAGVGSPYYEQYF. The CDR3, as DNA: TGTGCCAGCTCACCATTTCCCCCCATGCTAGCGGGAGTCGGGTCCCCCTACTACGAGCAGTACTTC.

J is TRBJ2-1 and V is TRBV5-8, with TRBD2 matching over 10 bases. Germline CDR1 and CDR2: SGHTS and YDEGEE. This CDR3 has 18 amino acids. J was trimmed by 4 bases and V by 3 bases; bases with no gene match: 13. The CDR3, as DNA: TGTGCCAGCAGCTCGCTCAAACTTAGCGGGGGGCCTTACAATGAGCAGTTCTTC. Protein sequence: CASSSLKLSGGPYNEQFF. Full variable domain (outside the CDR3, taken from reference TRBV5-8 and TRBJ2-1): EAGVTQSPTHLIKTRGQQATLRCSPISGHTSVYWYQQALGLGLQFLLWYDEGEERNRGNFPPRFSGRQFPNYSSELNVNALELEDSALYLCASSSLKLSGGPYNEQFFGPGTRLTVL.

The chain employs TRBV27 and TRBJ2-5, with TRBD2 matching 12 bases. The CDR3 totals 20 residues. The germline V gene encodes CDR1 MNHEY and CDR2 SMNVEV (reference sequence). The J segment lost 1 base and the V segment lost 5 bases, leaving 17 bases of the junction unmatched. CDR3 DNA: TGTGCCAGCAGTCTTACCACCCCGCGACTAGCGGGAGAAATCCAAGAGACCCAGTACTTC. Its protein product is CASSLTTPRLAGEIQETQYF.

V usage is TRBV25-1 and J usage is TRBJ2-2, with D perhaps TRBD1 (6 bases). This CDR3 is 15 amino acids long. Per germline, CDR1 MGHDK and CDR2 SYGVNS. V was shortened by 5 bases and J by 8 bases, with 18 bases between the two germline ends. CDR3 loop: CASSSSRQAQGELFF. DNA for the CDR3: TGTGCCAGCAGTTCTAGTCGACAGGCCCAAGGGGAGCTGTTTTTT. The complete variable domain, with remaining parts taken from reference TRBV25-1 and TRBJ2-2, reads EADIYQTPRYLVIGTGKKITLECSQTMGHDKMYWYQQDPGMELHLIHYSYGVNSTEKGDLSSESTVSRIRTEHFPLTLESARPSHTSQYLCASSSSRQAQGELFFGEGSRLTVL.

CDR3 sequence reads: CASSGGRYNEQFF. DNA for the CDR3: TGTGCCAGCAGTGGCGGGCGGTACAATGAGCAGTTCTTC. This sequence joins TRBV6-4 and TRBJ2-1; maybe TRBD2 (5 bases). Trimming removed 4 bases at V and 4 bases at J, with 8 bases between. The germline CDR1 and CDR2 sequences are MRHNA and SNTAGT. The length of the CDR3 is 13 residues.

The chain recombines TRBV30 with TRBJ2-5; 8 bases are a match to TRBD2. The CDR3 runs 16 residues. After removal of 1 base from V and 2 bases from J, the junction contained 9 bases not matched to a gene. Germline-derived CDR1 and CDR2 are GTSNPN and SVGIG (reference sequence). The CDR3 loop is CAWSGGSGGNQETQYF. The CDR3 DNA sequence: TGTGCCTGGAGTGGGGGTTCGGGGGGGAATCAAGAGACCCAGTACTTC.

The rearrangement links TRBV28 to TRBJ1-5; 11 bases agree with TRBD1. The germline V gene has CDR1 MDHEN and CDR2 SYDVKM. The CDR3 consists of 17 residues. V shed 2 bases, J shed 3 bases, and the junction held 6 bases outside the gene matches. The CDR3 DNA sequence: TGTGCCAGCAGTTTAGAGGGGACAGGGGGAATCAATCAGCCCCAGCATTTT. This sequence encodes CASSLEGTGGINQPQHF. The full variable domain, rest sourced from reference TRBV28 and TRBJ1-5, is DVKVTQSSRYLVKRTGEKVFLECVQDMDHENMFWYRQDPGLGLRLIYFSYDVKMKEKGDIPEGYSVSREKKERFSLILESASTNQTSMYLCASSLEGTGGINQPQHFGDGTRLSIL.

The V and J genes are TRBV6-6 and TRBJ2-1, with D perhaps TRBD2 (7 bases). From germline, CDR1 is MNHNY and CDR2 SVGAGI (reference sequence). Trimming took off 7 bases at V and 8 bases at J, with 21 bases between the two ends. The CDR3 contains 15 residues. Here the CDR3 reads CASTSQGGAADEQFF. Written as DNA, the CDR3 is TGTGCCAGCACCTCACAAGGGGGGGCGGCTGATGAGCAGTTCTTC.